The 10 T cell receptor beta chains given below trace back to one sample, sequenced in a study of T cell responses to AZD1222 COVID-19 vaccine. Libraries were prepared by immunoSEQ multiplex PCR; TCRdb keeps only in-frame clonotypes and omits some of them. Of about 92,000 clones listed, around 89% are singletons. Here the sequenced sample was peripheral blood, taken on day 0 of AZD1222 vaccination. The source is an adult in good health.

The CDR3 DNA reads TGTGCCAGCCGGAGGGCACGGGACACTGAAGCTTTCTTT. Translating gives CASRRARDTEAFF. The chain links TRBV6-5 to TRBJ1-1, with unresolved D. V gave up 8 bases and J gave up 3 bases, with 13 bases separating them. This CDR3 contains 13 residues. Germline V gene sequence: CDR1 MNHEY, CDR2 SVGAGI.

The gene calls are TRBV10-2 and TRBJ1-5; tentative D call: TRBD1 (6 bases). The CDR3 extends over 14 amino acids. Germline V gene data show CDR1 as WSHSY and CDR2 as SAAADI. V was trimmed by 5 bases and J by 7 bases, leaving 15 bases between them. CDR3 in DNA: TGCGCCAGCAGTTATGGGGGCGCTGGGCAGCCCCAGCATTTT. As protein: CASSYGGAGQPQHF.

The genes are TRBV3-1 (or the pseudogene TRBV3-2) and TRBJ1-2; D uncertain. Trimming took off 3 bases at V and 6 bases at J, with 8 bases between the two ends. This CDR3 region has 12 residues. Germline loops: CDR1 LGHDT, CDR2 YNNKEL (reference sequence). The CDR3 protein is CASSHGENGYTF. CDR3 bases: TGTGCCAGCAGCCATGGGGAGAATGGCTACACCTTC.

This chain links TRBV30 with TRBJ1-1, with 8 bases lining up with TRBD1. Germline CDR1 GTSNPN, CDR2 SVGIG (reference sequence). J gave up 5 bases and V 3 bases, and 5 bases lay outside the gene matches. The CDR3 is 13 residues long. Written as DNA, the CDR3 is TGTGCCTGGAGCGTGGACAGGGAAACTGAAGCTTTCTTT. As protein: CAWSVDRETEAFF.

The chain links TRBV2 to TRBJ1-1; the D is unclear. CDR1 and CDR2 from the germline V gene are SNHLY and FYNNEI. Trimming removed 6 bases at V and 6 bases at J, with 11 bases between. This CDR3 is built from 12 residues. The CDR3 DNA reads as TGTGCCAGCAGGGAATCTGGCCCTGAAGCTTTCTTT. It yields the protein CASRESGPEAFF.

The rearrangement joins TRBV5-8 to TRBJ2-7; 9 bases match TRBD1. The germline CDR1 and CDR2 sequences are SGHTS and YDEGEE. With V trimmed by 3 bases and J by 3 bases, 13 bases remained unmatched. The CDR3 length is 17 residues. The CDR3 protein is CASSSGLGQGSFYEQYF. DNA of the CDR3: TGTGCCAGCAGCTCTGGGCTCGGACAGGGGAGTTTCTACGAGCAGTACTTC.

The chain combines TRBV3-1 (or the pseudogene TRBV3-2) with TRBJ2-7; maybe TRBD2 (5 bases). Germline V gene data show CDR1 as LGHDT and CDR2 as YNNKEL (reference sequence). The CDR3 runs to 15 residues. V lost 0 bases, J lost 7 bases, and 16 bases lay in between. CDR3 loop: CASSQDFGVQGEQYF. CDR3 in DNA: TGTGCCAGCAGCCAAGATTTCGGGGTGCAAGGGGAGCAGTACTTC.

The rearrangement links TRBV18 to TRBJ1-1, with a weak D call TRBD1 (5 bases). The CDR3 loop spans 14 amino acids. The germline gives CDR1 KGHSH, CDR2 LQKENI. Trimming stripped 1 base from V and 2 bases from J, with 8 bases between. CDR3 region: CASSPRTHNTEAFF. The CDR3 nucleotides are TGTGCCAGCTCACCACGGACACATAACACTGAAGCTTTCTTT.

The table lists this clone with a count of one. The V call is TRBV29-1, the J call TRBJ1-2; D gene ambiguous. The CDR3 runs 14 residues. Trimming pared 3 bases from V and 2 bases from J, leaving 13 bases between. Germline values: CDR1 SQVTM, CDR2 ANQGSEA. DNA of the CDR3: TGCAGCGTTGATCGCCGGGGAACCAACTATGGCTACACCTTC. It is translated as CSVDRRGTNYGYTF.

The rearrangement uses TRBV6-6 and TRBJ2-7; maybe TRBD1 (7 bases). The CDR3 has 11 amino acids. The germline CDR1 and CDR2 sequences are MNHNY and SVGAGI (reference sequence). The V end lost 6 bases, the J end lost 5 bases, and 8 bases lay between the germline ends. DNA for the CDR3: TGTGCCAGCAGCAGGGGGGACGAGCAGTACTTC. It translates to CASSRGDEQYF.